The 7 T cell receptor beta chains presented below share a single source sample, sequenced in a study of PD-L1 blockade in urothelial cancer. Some clones are missing from TCRdb's copy, which holds only in-frame ones; the method was immunoSEQ multiplex PCR. The sample yields tens of thousands of clones, 84% seen once. Material: PBMCs, obtained around atezolizumab (anti-PD-L1) treatment. These receptors came from a middle-aged man with urothelial cancer.

In nucleotides, the CDR3 is TGTGCCAGCTCACCAAACAGGGGGCGCGGGCCAGGAGACACTGAAGCTTTCTTT. This sequence encodes CASSPNRGRGPGDTEAFF. The rearrangement links TRBV18 to TRBJ1-1, with TRBD1 identical over 9 bases. The CDR3 is 18 amino acids. Germline assignment: CDR1 KGHSH and CDR2 LQKENI. J gave up 3 bases and V 2 bases, and 13 bases lay outside the gene matches.

The rearrangement links TRBV25-1 to TRBJ2-1; 12 bases match TRBD2. The CDR3 loop spans 17 amino acids. V trimming: 5 bases; J trimming: 4 bases; junction bases outside the gene matches: 9. Per germline, CDR1 MGHDK and CDR2 SYGVNS. The CDR3 coding sequence is TGTGCCAGCAGTAACCGACTAGCGGGAGCTAGGTACAATGAGCAGTTCTTC. Its protein product is CASSNRLAGARYNEQFF.

This clone came up once. The J gene is TRBJ2-7, the V gene TRBV21-1; the table assigns TRBD1, which was not confirmed against the DNA. TRBV21-1 is designated a pseudogene. This CDR3 has 16 amino acids. CDR3 loop: CARFRDREEGWHEQYF. CDR3 nucleotides: TGTGCCAGATTCCGGGACAGGGAAGAGGGCTGGCACGAGCAGTACTTC.

The V gene is TRBV5-5, the J gene TRBJ2-1, with a possible D match to TRBD2 (8 bases). Germline assignment: CDR1 SGHKS and CDR2 YYEKEE (reference sequence). The CDR3 covers 15 residues. The V and J ends lost 4 bases and 4 bases respectively, with 15 bases between them. CDR3: CASSRGGQTYNEQFF. The CDR3 DNA reads as TGTGCCAGCAGCCGGGGGGGACAGACATACAATGAGCAGTTCTTC.

The V and J genes are TRBV27 and TRBJ1-2; 7 bases align to TRBD1. The CDR3 contains 14 residues. The trim removed 6 bases at V and 2 bases at J, leaving 6 bases unmatched. Germline-derived CDR1 and CDR2 are MNHEY and SMNVEV (reference sequence). The DNA for the CDR3 is TGTGCCAGCAGCATAATGACAGGGAACTATGGCTACACCTTC. This sequence encodes CASSIMTGNYGYTF.

The J gene is TRBJ1-1, the V gene TRBV6-1; weak D call: TRBD1 (5 bases). Trimming removed 9 bases from V and 4 bases from J, with 15 bases in between. This CDR3 spans 13 amino acids. Per germline, CDR1 MNHNS and CDR2 SASEGT. This CDR3 is CASKQATTTEAFF. In nucleotides, the CDR3 is TGTGCCAGTAAACAGGCGACCACCACTGAAGCTTTCTTT.

This clone showed up just once. V usage is TRBV10-3 and J usage is TRBJ1-2, with D perhaps TRBD1 (6 bases). From germline, CDR1 is ENHRY and CDR2 SYGVKD. V lost 6 bases, J lost 8 bases, and 16 bases lay in between. The CDR3 is made up of 13 amino acids. CDR3 sequence (DNA): TGTGCCATCAGCCCCCGGGACATCGACGGCTACACCTTC. Encoded protein: CAISPRDIDGYTF.